The 22 T cell receptor beta chains below were found in one sample sequenced in a study of T cells in Graves' hyperthyroidism and ophthalmopathy. TCR beta CDR3 sequences were amplified from RNA transcripts. HTBI primers drove first-round RT-PCR of the TCR CDR3. In TCRdb, the multiplex PCR reads were re-called with MiXCR into one record per CDR3 protein. Among 300,000 to 450,000 distinct CDR3 sequences listed, about a sixth were seen once. Sequencing used blood. The origin of the receptors is a woman between 18 and 29 years old with Graves' hyperthyroidism that later progressed to Graves' ophthalmopathy.

The table lists this clonotype with many counts. This chain connects TRBV12-3 or TRBV12-4 to TRBJ2-2, with D perhaps TRBD1 or TRBD2 (6 bases each). The CDR3 runs 17 residues. V gave up 0 bases and J gave up 3 bases, with 14 bases separating them. CDR3 DNA sequence: TGTGCCAGCAGTTTAGCGGGGGGCCGGAGGGACACCGGGGAGCTGTTTTTT. Residues: CASSLAGGRRDTGELFF.

This clonotype has at least ten counts. V gene TRBV28 combines with J gene TRBJ2-6; D is tentatively TRBD1 or TRBD2 (5 bases each). The CDR3 has 16 residues. V was shortened by 7 bases and J by 5 bases, with 18 bases between the two germline ends. Germline lookup yields CDR1 MDHEN and CDR2 SYDVKM. The CDR3 sequence: CASNRDGASWANVLTF. The CDR3 DNA reads as TGTGCCAGCAACCGGGACGGAGCCTCCTGGGCCAACGTCCTGACTTTC.

This clonotype was seen more than once but under ten times. The V gene is TRBV10-3, the J gene TRBJ2-7, with D tentatively TRBD2 (6 bases). CDR3 length: 12 residues. V dropped 2 bases and J dropped 4 bases, with 6 bases sitting between them. Germline CDR1 ENHRY, CDR2 SYGVKD. As DNA, the CDR3 is TGTGCCATCAGTGAGGGAGGGTACGAGCAGTACTTC. It yields the protein CAISEGGYEQYF.

The J gene is TRBJ1-2, the V gene TRBV19; D remains ambiguous. The V end was cut by 5 bases, the J end by 7 bases, with 8 bases between. Germline CDR1 reads LNHDA; CDR2 reads SQIVND (reference sequence). This CDR3 is built from 11 residues. For the CDR3, the DNA is TGTGCCAGTAGTTACCCACTTGGCTACACCTTC. It yields the protein CASSYPLGYTF.

This rearrangement joins TRBV20-1 to TRBJ2-7; 10 nucleotides align to TRBD2. The CDR3 covers 14 residues. Losses at the gene ends were 1 base for V and 2 bases for J; bases not matched to a gene: 2. CDR1 is DFQATT and CDR2 is SNEGSKA in the germline V gene (reference sequence). CDR3 sequence: CSARAGTSAYEQYF. For the CDR3, the DNA is TGCAGTGCTAGAGCGGGGACTAGCGCCTACGAGCAGTACTTC.

V is TRBV5-1 and J is TRBJ2-7, with 11 bases fitting TRBD2. The CDR3 is 15 amino acids. CDR1 and CDR2 from the germline V gene are SGHRS and YFSETQ. After removal of 4 bases from V and 3 bases from J, the junction contained 6 bases not matched to a gene. The CDR3 nucleotides read TGCGCCAGCAGCGGAACTAGCGGGAGCTACTACGAGCAGTACTTC. Amino acid sequence: CASSGTSGSYYEQYF.

This clonotype has at least ten counts. J is TRBJ2-2 and V is TRBV30, with 13 bases lining up with TRBD2. Germline trimming cut 2 bases from V and 5 bases from J; bases unmatched to any gene: 11. This CDR3 region has 18 residues. Germline values: CDR1 GTSNPN, CDR2 SVGIG (reference sequence). The CDR3 sequence is CAWSIGTSGVWPTGELFF. DNA for the CDR3: TGTGCCTGGAGTATCGGGACTAGCGGGGTTTGGCCAACCGGGGAGCTGTTTTTT.

Details on this clonotype: Germline and junction disagree at one end, which may indicate a read error. This chain joins TRBV12-3 or TRBV12-4 and TRBJ2-7; D possibly corresponds to TRBD2 (7 bases). The CDR3 extends over 16 amino acids. The CDR3 DNA follows: TGTGCCTGCAGTTTAAATCCCGTGGGGGGGCCGAGCGAGCAGTACTTC. Translation gives CACSLNPVGGPSEQYF.

This clonotype was observed at least ten times. The chain uses TRBV27 and TRBJ2-1; 10 bases match TRBD2. The germline V gene encodes CDR1 MNHEY and CDR2 SMNVEV (reference sequence). The V and J ends lost 2 bases and 8 bases, in that order; junction bases with no gene match: 6. The CDR3 loop spans 15 amino acids. The CDR3 nucleotides read TGTGCCAGCAGTTTACTAGCGGGAGTACTCCATGAGCAGTTCTTC. This codes for CASSLLAGVLHEQFF.

This clonotype came up many times. The rearrangement uses TRBV28 and TRBJ2-5; D uncertain. The germline gives CDR1 MDHEN, CDR2 SYDVKM. The CDR3 contains 13 residues. V was clipped by 3 bases and J by 4 bases, with 9 bases between them. Written as DNA, the CDR3 is TGTGCCAGCAGTTTTGGGGTGTTAGAGACCCAGTACTTC. Translation gives CASSFGVLETQYF.

This clonotype was counted only a few times. The chain combines TRBV19 with TRBJ1-1; D gene unclear. V lost 6 bases, J lost 0 bases, and 8 bases lay in between. This CDR3 contains 13 residues. Germline lookup yields CDR1 LNHDA and CDR2 SQIVND (reference sequence). This CDR3 is CASRNSLNTEAFF. The CDR3 bases are TGTGCCAGTAGGAACAGTTTGAACACTGAAGCTTTCTTT.

This clonotype was detected many times. The chain links TRBV28 to TRBJ2-7; no clear D. The V gene's germline CDR1 is MDHEN and CDR2 SYDVKM. The CDR3 runs 11 residues. V lost 3 bases and J 8 bases, leaving 8 bases between the germline ends. The CDR3 protein is CASSFSGKQYF. The CDR3 DNA is TGTGCCAGCAGTTTTAGTGGGAAGCAGTACTTC.

This clonotype was seen ten or more times. This chain links TRBV29-1 with TRBJ2-1; either TRBD1 or TRBD2 may supply D (5 bases each). Germline V gives CDR1 SQVTM, CDR2 ANQGSEA. The CDR3 covers 15 residues. V gave up 3 bases and J gave up 4 bases, with 16 bases separating them. The CDR3 DNA is TGCAGCGTTGAGAAGCAGGGTCGGAGGTACAATGAGCAGTTCTTC. Protein sequence: CSVEKQGRRYNEQFF.

This clonotype has just a few counts. The rearrangement links TRBV10-3 to TRBJ2-1; 9 nucleotides match TRBD2. The germline gives CDR1 ENHRY, CDR2 SYGVKD. The CDR3 runs to 14 residues. The ends lost 4 bases at V and 5 bases at J; junction bases unmatched: 3. CDR3 in DNA: TGTGCCATCAGTGCTAGCGGGACCAACAATGAGCAGTTCTTC. Translation: CAISASGTNNEQFF.

In this sample, this clonotype turned up a few times. This chain connects TRBV24-1 to TRBJ2-2; 9 bases are a match to TRBD2. This CDR3 comprises 15 residues. CDR1 is KGHDR, CDR2 SFDVKD, per germline. The V and J ends lost 4 bases and 6 bases, in that order; junction bases with no gene match: 5. CDR3 amino acids: CATSDTGTSSGELFF. As DNA, the CDR3 is TGTGCCACCAGTGACACCGGGACTAGCTCCGGGGAGCTGTTTTTT.

A few counts support this clonotype. The chain links TRBV6-2 or TRBV6-3 to TRBJ2-2, with a tentative D call TRBD1 (6 bases). The CDR3 sequence is 18 residues long. V lost 2 bases to trimming and J lost 6 bases, with 22 bases between them. Germline CDR1 reads MNHEY; CDR2 reads SVGEGT. Here the CDR3 DNA reads TGTGCCAGCAGTTACAACAGCCGGGACACCCCCCTTCCCGGGGAGCTGTTTTTT. Residues: CASSYNSRDTPLPGELFF.

This clonotype was counted ten times or more. This chain uses TRBV3-1 with TRBJ2-7; D call uncertain. V shed 6 bases and J shed 3 bases, with 9 bases lying between them. The CDR3 covers 12 residues. The V gene's germline CDR1 is LGHDT and CDR2 YNNKEL (reference sequence). DNA for the CDR3: TGTGCCAGCAGTCACCGCGGCTACGAGCAGTACTTC. This encodes CASSHRGYEQYF.

This clonotype was detected many times. The gene calls are TRBV28 and TRBJ1-5; unclear D gene. There are 17 residues in the CDR3. Germline CDR1 is MDHEN and CDR2 is SYDVKM. V gave up 1 base and J gave up 2 bases, with 15 bases separating them. In DNA form, the CDR3 reads TGTGCCAGCAGTTTATATTCCGTGGGCAGGCGCAATCAGCCCCAGCATTTT. Its protein product is CASSLYSVGRRNQPQHF.

The chain is built from TRBV7-8 and TRBJ2-5; 11 bases align to TRBD2. The CDR3 has 16 amino acids. The J segment lost 1 base and the V segment lost 6 bases, leaving 7 bases of the junction unmatched. Germline CDR1 SGHVS, CDR2 FQNEAQ. CDR3 in amino acids: CASRHRGTSGQETQYF. CDR3 in DNA: TGTGCCAGCAGACATCGGGGGACTAGCGGCCAAGAGACCCAGTACTTC.

The rearrangement links TRBV12-3 or TRBV12-4 to TRBJ2-6; D is perhaps TRBD1 (6 bases). The germline V and J ends were trimmed by 5 bases and 4 bases, with 21 bases remaining between them. The CDR3 has 18 amino acids. The CDR3 loop reads CASSDEAVQGSGANVLTF. As DNA, the CDR3 is TGTGCCAGCAGTGACGAGGCAGTACAGGGTTCCGGGGCCAACGTCCTGACTTTC.

This sequence joins TRBV5-1 and TRBJ2-1, with 11 bases lining up with TRBD2. CDR1 is SGHRS and CDR2 is YFSETQ in the germline V gene. The length of the CDR3 is 20 residues. After removal of 6 bases from V and 4 bases from J, the junction contained 21 bases not matched to a gene. CDR3 loop: CASKFGLTSGTPRGYNEQFF. CDR3 bases: TGCGCCAGCAAATTCGGCTTGACTAGCGGGACACCCCGGGGGTACAATGAGCAGTTCTTC.

There are many counts of this clonotype. This rearrangement joins TRBV7-2 to TRBJ2-7, with 8 bases that match TRBD1. Germline V lookup: CDR1 SGHTA, CDR2 FQGNSA. V trimming: 1 base; J trimming: 3 bases; junction bases outside the gene matches: 2. The CDR3 runs 14 residues. CDR3 DNA: TGTGCCAGCAGCTTAGGCGGGACAGGCTACGAGCAGTACTTC. This gives the protein CASSLGGTGYEQYF.